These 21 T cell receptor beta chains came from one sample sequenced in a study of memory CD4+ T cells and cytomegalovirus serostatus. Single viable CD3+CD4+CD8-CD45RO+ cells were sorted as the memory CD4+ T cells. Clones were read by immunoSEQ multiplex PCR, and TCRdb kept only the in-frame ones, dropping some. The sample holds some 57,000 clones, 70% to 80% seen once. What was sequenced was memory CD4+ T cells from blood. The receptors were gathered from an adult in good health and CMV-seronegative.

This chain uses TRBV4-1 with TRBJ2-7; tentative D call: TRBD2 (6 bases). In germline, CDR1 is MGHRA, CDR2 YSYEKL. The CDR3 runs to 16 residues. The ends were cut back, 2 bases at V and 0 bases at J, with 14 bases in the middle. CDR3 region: CASSQSGRGSSYEQYF. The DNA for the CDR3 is TGCGCCAGCAGCCAATCGGGGCGGGGAAGCTCCTACGAGCAGTACTTC.

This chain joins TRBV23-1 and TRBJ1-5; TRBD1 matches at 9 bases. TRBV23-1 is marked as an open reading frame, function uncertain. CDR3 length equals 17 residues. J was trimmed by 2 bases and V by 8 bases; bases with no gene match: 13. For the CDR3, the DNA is TGCGCCAGCGGAGTAGAAGCGGGACAGGGAGGCAATCAGCCCCAGCATTTT. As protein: CASGVEAGQGGNQPQHF.

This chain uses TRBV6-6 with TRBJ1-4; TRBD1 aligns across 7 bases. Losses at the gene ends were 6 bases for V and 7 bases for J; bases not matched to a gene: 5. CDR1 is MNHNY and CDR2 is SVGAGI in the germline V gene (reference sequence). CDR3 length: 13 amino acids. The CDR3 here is CASRTGKFEKLFF. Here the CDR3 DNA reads TGTGCCAGCAGGACAGGGAAGTTTGAAAAACTGTTTTTT.

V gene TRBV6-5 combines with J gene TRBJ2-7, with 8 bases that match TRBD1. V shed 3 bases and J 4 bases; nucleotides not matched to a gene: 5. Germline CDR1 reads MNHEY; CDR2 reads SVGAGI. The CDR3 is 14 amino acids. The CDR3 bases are TGTGCCAGCAGTTATACGGGACAGGTATACGAGCAGTACTTC. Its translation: CASSYTGQVYEQYF.

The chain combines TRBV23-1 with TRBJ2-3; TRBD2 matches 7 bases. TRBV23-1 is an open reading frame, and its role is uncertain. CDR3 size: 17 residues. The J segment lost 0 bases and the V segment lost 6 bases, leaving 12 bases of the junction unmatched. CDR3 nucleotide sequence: TGCGCCAGCAGCAAGACTATCCGGGAGGTAAGCACAGATACGCAGTATTTT. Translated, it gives CASSKTIREVSTDTQYF.

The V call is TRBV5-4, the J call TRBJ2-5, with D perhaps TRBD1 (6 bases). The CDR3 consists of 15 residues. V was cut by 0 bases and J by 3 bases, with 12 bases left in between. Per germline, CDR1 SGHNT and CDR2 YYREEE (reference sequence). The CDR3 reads CASSLGGQSKETQYF. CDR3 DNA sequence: TGTGCCAGCAGCTTGGGTGGACAGTCTAAAGAGACCCAGTACTTC.

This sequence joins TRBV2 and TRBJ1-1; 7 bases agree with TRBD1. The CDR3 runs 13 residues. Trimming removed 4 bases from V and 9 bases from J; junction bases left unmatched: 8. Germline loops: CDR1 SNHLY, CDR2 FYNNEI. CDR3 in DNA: TGTGCCAGCAGTGGGGACAGTCCTAGAAAAGCTTTCTTT. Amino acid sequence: CASSGDSPRKAFF.

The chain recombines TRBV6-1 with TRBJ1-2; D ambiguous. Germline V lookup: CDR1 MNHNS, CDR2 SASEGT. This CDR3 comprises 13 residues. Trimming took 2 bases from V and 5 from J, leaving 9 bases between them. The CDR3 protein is CASSEYLRYGYTF. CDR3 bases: TGTGCCAGCAGTGAATATCTGAGGTATGGCTACACCTTC.

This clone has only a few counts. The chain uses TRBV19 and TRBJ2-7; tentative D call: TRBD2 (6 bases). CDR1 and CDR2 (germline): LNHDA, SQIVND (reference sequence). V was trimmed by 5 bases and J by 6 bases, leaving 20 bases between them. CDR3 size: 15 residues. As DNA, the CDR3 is TGTGCCAGTAGTCCTGGGGCGGGAAGGTCTTTCGAGCAGTACTTC. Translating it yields CASSPGAGRSFEQYF.

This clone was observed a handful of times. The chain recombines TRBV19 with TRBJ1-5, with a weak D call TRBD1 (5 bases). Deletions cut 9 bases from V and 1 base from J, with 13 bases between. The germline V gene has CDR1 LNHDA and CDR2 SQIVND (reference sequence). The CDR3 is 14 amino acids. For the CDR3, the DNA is TGTGCCAGCGATGACAGACTCAGCAATCAGCCCCAGCATTTT. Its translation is CASDDRLSNQPQHF. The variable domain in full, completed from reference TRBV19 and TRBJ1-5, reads DGGITQSPKYLFRKEGQNVTLSCEQNLNHDAMYWYRQDPGQGLRLIYYSQIVNDFQKGDIAEGYSVSREKKESFPLTVTSAQKNPTAFYLCASDDRLSNQPQHFGDGTRLSIL.

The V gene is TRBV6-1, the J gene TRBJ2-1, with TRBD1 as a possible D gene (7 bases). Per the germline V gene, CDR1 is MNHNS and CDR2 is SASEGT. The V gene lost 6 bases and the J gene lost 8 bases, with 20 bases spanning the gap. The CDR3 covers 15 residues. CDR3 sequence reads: CASSQGGGGRDEQFF. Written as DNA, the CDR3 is TGTGCCAGCAGCCAGGGAGGAGGGGGCCGGGATGAGCAGTTCTTC.

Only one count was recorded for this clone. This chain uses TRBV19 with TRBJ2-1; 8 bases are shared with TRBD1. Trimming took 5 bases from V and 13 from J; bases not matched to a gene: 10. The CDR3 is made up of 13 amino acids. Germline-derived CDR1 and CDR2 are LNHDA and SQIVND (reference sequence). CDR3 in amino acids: CASSSRTGNHQFF. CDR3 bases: TGTGCCAGTAGTTCCAGGACAGGGAACCATCAGTTCTTC.

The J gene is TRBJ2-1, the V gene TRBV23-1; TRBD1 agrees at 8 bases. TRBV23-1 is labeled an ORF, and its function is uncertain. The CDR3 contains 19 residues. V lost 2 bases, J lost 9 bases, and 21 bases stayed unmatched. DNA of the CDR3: TGCGCCAGCAGTCAACCGGGACAGGATGAGCCCTTGAACTTCAGTGAGCAGTTCTTC. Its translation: CASSQPGQDEPLNFSEQFF.

In nucleotides, the CDR3 is TGTGCCACCAGCAGCGGACAGGGGAATGGCTACACCTTC. Translation gives CATSSGQGNGYTF. The chain is built from TRBV15 and TRBJ1-2, with 9 bases lining up with TRBD1. CDR3 length: 13 residues. Germline V lookup: CDR1 LNHNV, CDR2 YYDKDF (reference sequence). The J segment lost 6 bases and the V segment lost 3 bases, leaving 2 bases of the junction unmatched.

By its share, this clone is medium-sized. The CDR3: CASSGGLAGYEQYF. CDR3 nucleotides: TGTGCCAGCAGCGGCGGATTGGCGGGATACGAGCAGTACTTC. V gene TRBV7-9 combines with J gene TRBJ2-7; a possible D gene is TRBD2 (6 bases). The CDR3 consists of 14 residues. V dropped 5 bases and J dropped 4 bases, with 15 bases sitting between them. Germline assignment: CDR1 SEHNR and CDR2 FQNEAQ (reference sequence).

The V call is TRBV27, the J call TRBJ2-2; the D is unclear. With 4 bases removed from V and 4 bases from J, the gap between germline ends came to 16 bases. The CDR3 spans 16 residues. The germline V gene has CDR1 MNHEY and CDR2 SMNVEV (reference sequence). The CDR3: CASSSPSRTGTGELFF. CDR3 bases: TGTGCCAGCAGTTCCCCCTCAAGAACGGGCACCGGGGAGCTGTTTTTT.

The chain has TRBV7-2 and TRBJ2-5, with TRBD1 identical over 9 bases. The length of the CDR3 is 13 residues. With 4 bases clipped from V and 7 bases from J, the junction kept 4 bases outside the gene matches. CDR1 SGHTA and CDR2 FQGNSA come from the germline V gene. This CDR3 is CASSSDRGGTQYF. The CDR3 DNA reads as TGTGCCAGCAGCTCAGACAGGGGGGGGACCCAGTACTTC.

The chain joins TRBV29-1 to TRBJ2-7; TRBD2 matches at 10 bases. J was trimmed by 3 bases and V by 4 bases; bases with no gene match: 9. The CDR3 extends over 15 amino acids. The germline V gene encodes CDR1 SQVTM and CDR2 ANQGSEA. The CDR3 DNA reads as TGCAGCGTTGTGAAACTAGCGGGAATTTTCTACGAGCAGTACTTC. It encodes CSVVKLAGIFYEQYF.

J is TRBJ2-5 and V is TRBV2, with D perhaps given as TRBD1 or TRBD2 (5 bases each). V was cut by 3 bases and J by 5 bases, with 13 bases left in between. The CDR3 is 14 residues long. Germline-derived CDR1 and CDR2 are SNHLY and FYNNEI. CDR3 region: CASSDQPGTETQYF. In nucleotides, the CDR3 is TGTGCCAGCAGTGACCAACCAGGGACGGAGACCCAGTACTTC. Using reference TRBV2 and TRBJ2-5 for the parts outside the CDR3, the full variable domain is EPEVTQTPSHQVTQMGQEVILRCVPISNHLYFYWYRQILGQKVEFLVSFYNNEISEKSEIFDDQFSVERPDGSNFTLKIRSTKLEDSAMYFCASSDQPGTETQYFGPGTRLLVL.

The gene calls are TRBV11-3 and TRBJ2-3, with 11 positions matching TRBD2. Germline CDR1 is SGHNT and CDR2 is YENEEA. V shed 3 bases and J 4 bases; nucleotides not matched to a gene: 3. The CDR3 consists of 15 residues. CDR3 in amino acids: CASSFSGGVADTQYF. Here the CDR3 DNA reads TGTGCCAGCAGCTTTAGCGGGGGGGTCGCAGATACGCAGTATTTT.

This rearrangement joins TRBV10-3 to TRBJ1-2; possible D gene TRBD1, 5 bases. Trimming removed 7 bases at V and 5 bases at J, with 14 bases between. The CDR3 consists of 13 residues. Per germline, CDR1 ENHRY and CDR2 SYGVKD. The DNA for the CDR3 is TGTGCCATCACTCCGGGACGTGAGTATGGCTACACCTTC. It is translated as CAITPGREYGYTF.